This TCR beta chain was found in a study of shared clonotypes between healthy human individuals. Study at large: Aged 18 to 49, the donors were a couple of women and three men.

Germline V lookup: CDR1 SNHLY, CDR2 FYNNEI. The CDR3 is made up of 17 amino acids. V shed 7 bases, J shed 4 bases, and the junction held 17 bases outside the gene matches. The repertoire was sequenced with immunoSEQ multiplex PCR; TCRdb's copy has only in-frame clones and lacks some. The sample includes around 2.1 million clones, approximately 96% of them seen just once. Sequencing was done on a sample of naive CD4+ T cells sorted from blood. Subset: CD45RA+ positively selected. The sequence was collected from a man aged 18 to 30 in good health. This chain joins TRBV2 and TRBJ1-2; 8 bases are a match to TRBD1. CDR3 residues: CASTQTDRDVLSYGYTF. The CDR3, as DNA: TGTGCCAGCACCCAAACGGACAGGGACGTTTTAAGCTATGGCTACACCTTC.